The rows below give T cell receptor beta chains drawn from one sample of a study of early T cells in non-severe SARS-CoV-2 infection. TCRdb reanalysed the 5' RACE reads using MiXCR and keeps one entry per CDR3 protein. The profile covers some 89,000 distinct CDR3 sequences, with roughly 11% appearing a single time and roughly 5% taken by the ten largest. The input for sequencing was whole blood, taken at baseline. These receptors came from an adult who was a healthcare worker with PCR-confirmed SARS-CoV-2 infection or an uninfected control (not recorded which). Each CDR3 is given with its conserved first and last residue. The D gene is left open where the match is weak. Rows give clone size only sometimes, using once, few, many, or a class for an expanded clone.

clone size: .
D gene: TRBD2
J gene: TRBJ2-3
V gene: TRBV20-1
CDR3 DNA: TGCAGTGCTAGAGTGGCGGGAGTTAGCACAGATACGCAGTATTTT
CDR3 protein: CSARVAGVSTDTQYF

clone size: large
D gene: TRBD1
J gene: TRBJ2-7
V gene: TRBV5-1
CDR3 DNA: TGCGCCAGCAACAATAGGGACAGGGCCGCCTACGAGCAGTACTTC
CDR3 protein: CASNNRDRAAYEQYF

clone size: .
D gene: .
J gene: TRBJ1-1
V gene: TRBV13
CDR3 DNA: TGTGCCAGCAGCTTACGAACAGGGTATTGGACTGAAGCTTTCTTT
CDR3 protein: CASSLRTGYWTEAFF

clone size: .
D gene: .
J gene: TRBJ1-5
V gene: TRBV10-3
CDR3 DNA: TGTGCCATCAGTGACAGCAATCAGCCCCAGCATTTT
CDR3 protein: CAISDSNQPQHF

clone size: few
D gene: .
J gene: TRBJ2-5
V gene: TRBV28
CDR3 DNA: TGTGCCAGCACCTCCGGGCAGGAAGAGACCCAGTACTTC
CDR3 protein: CASTSGQEETQYF

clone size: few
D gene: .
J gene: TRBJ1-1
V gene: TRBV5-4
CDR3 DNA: TGTGCCAGCAGCTTGTTTGGGGGCGGGAACACTGAAGCTTTCTTT
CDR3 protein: CASSLFGGGNTEAFF

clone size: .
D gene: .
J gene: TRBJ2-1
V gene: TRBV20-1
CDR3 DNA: TGCAGTGCTTCCGGGGGAAATGAGCAGTTCTTC
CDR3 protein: CSASGGNEQFF

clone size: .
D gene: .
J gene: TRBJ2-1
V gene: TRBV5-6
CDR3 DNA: TGTGCCAGCAGGTGGTTCAATGAGCAGTTCTTC
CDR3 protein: CASRWFNEQFF

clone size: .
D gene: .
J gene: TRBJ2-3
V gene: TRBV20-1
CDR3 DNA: TGCAGTGCTAGAGATTTCCGGATTCGCACAGATACGCAGTATTTT
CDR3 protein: CSARDFRIRTDTQYF

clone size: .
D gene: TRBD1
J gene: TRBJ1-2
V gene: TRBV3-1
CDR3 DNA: TGTGCCAGCAGCCCGCAAATCTCAGGGGGCGTTGGCTACACCTTC
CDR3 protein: CASSPQISGGVGYTF